Following are 12 T cell receptor beta chains from one sample sequenced in a study of T-cell reconstitution after alpha-beta-depleted transplantation in children. Researchers prepared the TCRbeta library using unique molecular identifiers, the study reports. TCRdb re-derived calls from the PCR reads in MiXCR, one entry per CDR3 protein. Counted here are hundreds of thousands of distinct CDR3 sequences, 10% to 15% occurring once; the ten biggest clones make up around 0.8%. The sequences come from PBMCs, collected before TCRalphabeta/CD19-depleted stem cell transplant. Every receptor here comes from a girl aged 2 to 9 with congenital amegakaryocytic thrombocytopenia, due to receive a stem cell transplant.

This clonotype showed up many times. V gene TRBV28 combines with J gene TRBJ2-7; either TRBD1 or TRBD2 may fit D (5 bases each). The V end was cut by 2 bases, the J end by 0 bases, with 11 bases between. The length of the CDR3 is 15 residues. Germline loops: CDR1 MDHEN, CDR2 SYDVKM. The CDR3 DNA reads as TGTGCCAGCAGTTTAAGCCCGGGACCCTCCTACGAGCAGTACTTC. Translated, it gives CASSLSPGPSYEQYF.

This clonotype was seen repeatedly, ten times or more. The V gene is TRBV20-1, the J gene TRBJ2-2; 7 bases map to TRBD2. With V trimmed by 1 base and J by 6 bases, 8 bases remained unmatched. Germline CDR1 DFQATT, CDR2 SNEGSKA (reference sequence). The CDR3 consists of 15 residues. DNA for the CDR3: TGCAGTGCTAGAGGGACGGGCGGGAGCGCCGGGGAGCTGTTTTTT. It is translated as CSARGTGGSAGELFF.

This clonotype appeared many times. CDR3: CASSKTGTSNEQYF. CDR3 DNA sequence: TGTGCCAGCAGCAAGACCGGGACATCGAACGAGCAGTACTTC. The J gene is TRBJ2-7, the V gene TRBV12-3 or TRBV12-4; D perhaps matches TRBD1 (6 bases). CDR3 length equals 14 residues. V gave up 6 bases and J gave up 5 bases, with 17 bases separating them.

J is TRBJ2-5 and V is TRBV4-1, with D possibly being TRBD2 (6 bases). V dropped 1 base and J dropped 2 bases, with 8 bases sitting between them. Germline V lookup: CDR1 MGHRA, CDR2 YSYEKL. This CDR3 comprises 14 residues. CDR3 DNA: TGCGCCAGCAGCCAAGCGGGGGAACAAGAGACCCAGTACTTC. Its protein is CASSQAGEQETQYF.

The chain recombines TRBV10-3 with TRBJ1-2; D is unclear. Between the trimmed V and J ends, which lost 1 base and 3 bases, there was a span of 9 bases. The V gene's germline CDR1 is ENHRY and CDR2 SYGVKD. The CDR3 is 14 residues long. CDR3 nucleotide sequence: TGTGCCATCAGTGAGTTTCTAGCTGACTATGGCTACACCTTC. Translation: CAISEFLADYGYTF.

This clonotype was seen a handful of times. The rearrangement links TRBV20-1 to TRBJ2-7; unclear D gene. From germline, CDR1 is DFQATT and CDR2 SNEGSKA (reference sequence). Trimming removed 6 bases at V and 3 bases at J, with 9 bases between. The CDR3 is 11 residues long. The CDR3 spells CSAVTDYEQYF. The DNA for the CDR3 is TGCAGTGCAGTGACGGACTACGAGCAGTACTTC.

The sample holds many counts of this clonotype. The chain joins TRBV29-1 to TRBJ2-7; 11 bases map to TRBD1. The germline V gene has CDR1 SQVTM and CDR2 ANQGSEA. The CDR3 covers 15 residues. J lost 4 bases, V lost 4 bases, and 9 bases had no gene match. CDR3 loop: CSVARTGGIIYEQYF. The CDR3 DNA sequence: TGCAGCGTTGCAAGGACAGGGGGCATTATTTACGAGCAGTACTTC.

The table lists this clonotype with a few counts. At one boundary the junction diverges from the germline segment, which might be a read error. The chain uses TRBV20-1 and TRBJ2-2; D may be TRBD1 (6 bases). The CDR3 has 17 residues. Germline V CDR1 and CDR2: DFQATT, SNEGSKA (reference sequence). The CDR3 sequence is CCARDLDRTANTGELFF. The CDR3 DNA is TGCTGTGCTAGAGATCTAGACAGGACAGCGAACACCGGGGAGCTGTTTTTT.

The chain recombines TRBV2 with TRBJ2-7; D is uncertain. Germline CDR1 reads SNHLY; CDR2 reads FYNNEI. Trimming removed 6 bases at V and 0 bases at J, with 9 bases between. This CDR3 region has 13 residues. The CDR3 loop is CASRTFTSYEQYF. CDR3 DNA sequence: TGTGCCAGCAGAACGTTTACCTCCTACGAGCAGTACTTC.

In its sample, this clonotype was seen many times. This sequence joins TRBV10-3 and TRBJ1-3; D gene unclear. The CDR3 sequence is 11 residues long. Germline CDR1 reads ENHRY; CDR2 reads SYGVKD. V lost 6 bases and J lost 7, with 7 bases in between. CDR3 amino acids: CAIRDLNTIYF. The CDR3 DNA reads as TGTGCCATCAGAGATTTGAACACCATATATTTT.

Many counts were recorded for this clonotype. The chain couples TRBV12-3 or TRBV12-4 to TRBJ1-1, with 7 bases aligning to TRBD1. The CDR3 runs 20 residues. The J segment lost 0 bases and the V segment lost 3 bases, leaving 19 bases of the junction unmatched. The CDR3, as DNA: TGTGCCAGCAGTTTTCCCGGCCAGGGGGGGTTTGATTCTCTGAACACTGAAGCTTTCTTT. It specifies CASSFPGQGGFDSLNTEAFF.

On this clonotype itself: This may be a read error, as it is one base from a much larger clone. J is TRBJ2-7 and V is TRBV29-1; D tentatively reads TRBD1 or TRBD2 (6 bases each). The CDR3 length is 11 residues. CDR1 is SQVTM and CDR2 is ANQGSEA in the germline V gene. CDR3 nucleotides: TGCAACGGGAGAACAGGGACGGAGCAGTACTTC. This sequence encodes CNGRTGTEQYF.